This is a list of T cell receptor beta chains from one sample in a study of CD8+CD57+ T cells in acquired aplastic anemia. TCRdb recomputed calls from the reads with MiXCR, one row per CDR3 protein. In the table there are roughly 120,000 distinct CDR3 sequences, 45% to 60% of which are singletons. The material sequenced was sorted CD4+, CD8+, or CD8+CD57+ T cells (not recorded which) from PBMCs. The source is a human donor with aplastic anemia. Both conserved end residues are part of each CDR3. D genes are given only for firm matches. Only part of the rows carry a size: once, few, many, or a class if the clone is expanded.

clone_size	d_call	v_call	j_call	cdr3_nt	cdr3_aa
.	.	TRBV20-1	TRBJ2-3	TGCAGTGCGCCCGAGGCCAAGTGGAAGGCAGATACGCAGTATTTT	CSAPEAKWKADTQYF
.	.	TRBV7-8	TRBJ1-2	TGTGCCAGCAGCTTAGGGACAGCCTATGGCTACACCTTC	CASSLGTAYGYTF
.	.	TRBV12-3/TRBV12-4	TRBJ2-3	TGTGCCAGCAGTCCCAGGGACATCGGCACAGATACGCAGTATTTT	CASSPRDIGTDTQYF
few	.	TRBV5-8	TRBJ2-3	TGTGCCAGCAGCTTGGATCGGAATACGCAGTATTTT	CASSLDRNTQYF
many	.	TRBV5-5	TRBJ2-7	TGTGCCAGCAGCTCGATACCGCAAGGCTACGAGCAGTACTTC	CASSSIPQGYEQYF
.	TRBD1	TRBV11-2	TRBJ2-1	TGTGCCAGCAGCCCGTGGGACAGGGCTCGGAATGAGCAGTTCTTC	CASSPWDRARNEQFF
.	.	TRBV2	TRBJ1-1	TGTGCCACAGCGACGGAGAACACTGAAGCTTTCTTT	CATATENTEAFF
.	.	TRBV20-1	TRBJ2-7	TGCAGTGCTGAGGCGGGGTCTCATGCCGGGGTCGAGCAGTACTTC	CSAEAGSHAGVEQYF
many	.	TRBV4-1	TRBJ2-7	TGCGCCAGCAGGGGGGTCAACGAAGGGGAGCAGTACTTC	CASRGVNEGEQYF
many	.	TRBV5-1	TRBJ2-3	TGCGCCAGCAGCTTGGCGCAGGGACTTGATACGCAGTATTTT	CASSLAQGLDTQYF
.	TRBD2	TRBV7-4	TRBJ2-3	TGTGCCAGCAGTCACCGGGACTACACAGATACGCAGTATTTT	CASSHRDYTDTQYF
.	TRBD2	TRBV10-3	TRBJ2-1	TGTGCCATCAGCGGGGCGGGAGGGATAAATGAGCAGTTCTTC	CAISGAGGINEQFF
few	.	TRBV27	TRBJ2-7	TGTGCCAGCAGCCGGGGCCGAAGCTCCTACGAGCAGTACTTC	CASSRGRSSYEQYF
.	.	TRBV5-1	TRBJ1-2	TGCGCCAGCAGCTTGGGAAGAGTGGCAGATAACTATGGCTACACCTTC	CASSLGRVADNYGYTF
many	.	TRBV7-6	TRBJ1-1	TGTGCCAGCAGCTTGACTGGGATGAACACTGAAGCTTTCTTT	CASSLTGMNTEAFF
few	.	TRBV15	TRBJ2-7	TGTGCCACCAGTCCCGGGGGATACGAGCAGTACTTC	CATSPGGYEQYF
once	.	TRBV19	TRBJ2-7	TGTGCCAGTAGTATGGGAGTCTCCTACGAGCAGTACTTC	CASSMGVSYEQYF
.	.	TRBV7-9	TRBJ2-1	TGTGCCAGCAGCTTCGGCAGGGGCAATGAGCAGTTCTTC	CASSFGRGNEQFF
.	TRBD1	TRBV20-1	TRBJ1-4	TGCAGTGCGCGAGAGGTGGCAGGGGGTGGAAAACTGTTTTTT	CSAREVAGGGKLFF
.	.	TRBV7-9	TRBJ2-7	TGTGCCAGCAGCTTCGACGTATCTCAGGAGCAGTACTTC	CASSFDVSQEQYF
few	.	TRBV4-2	TRBJ2-2	TGTGCCAGCAGCCAAGATCTTGAGGGGGGGCTTACCGGGGAGCTGTTTTTT	CASSQDLEGGLTGELFF
many	.	TRBV12-3/TRBV12-4	TRBJ1-6	TGTGCCAGCACCCTCGGTCGGGGGGGGGGTTCACCCCTCCACTTT	CASTLGRGGGSPLHF
many	.	TRBV6-5	TRBJ1-5	TGTGCCAGCAGTTACTCCCGGCAGGGTAATCAGCCCCAGCATTTT	CASSYSRQGNQPQHF
.	.	TRBV7-9	TRBJ1-1	TGTGCCAGCAGCTTTTGGGAGGAGGACACTGAAGCTTTCTTT	CASSFWEEDTEAFF
.	.	TRBV7-3	TRBJ1-1	TGTGCCAGCAGCTTAATGGGAGGAAGGAACACTGAAGCTTTCTTT	CASSLMGGRNTEAFF
once	.	TRBV5-1	TRBJ2-5	TGCGCCAGCAGCTTGGGAAGGGCGCCGGAGACCCAGTACTTC	CASSLGRAPETQYF
few	TRBD2	TRBV29-1	TRBJ2-3	TGCAGCGTTGAGGCTAGCGGGATCACAGATACGCAGTATTTT	CSVEASGITDTQYF
few	TRBD1	TRBV7-6	TRBJ2-5	TGTGCCAGCAGCGAACCGGGACAGGGGAGAGAGACCCAGTACTTC	CASSEPGQGRETQYF